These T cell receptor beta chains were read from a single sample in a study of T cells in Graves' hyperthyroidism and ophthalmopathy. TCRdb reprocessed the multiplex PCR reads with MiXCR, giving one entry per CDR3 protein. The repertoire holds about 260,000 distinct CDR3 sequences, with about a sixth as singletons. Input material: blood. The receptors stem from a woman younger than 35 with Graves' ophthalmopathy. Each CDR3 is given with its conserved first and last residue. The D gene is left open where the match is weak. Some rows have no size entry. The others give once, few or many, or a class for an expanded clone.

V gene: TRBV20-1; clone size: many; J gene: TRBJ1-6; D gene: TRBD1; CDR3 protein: CSASLDREHSPLHF; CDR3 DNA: TGCAGTGCTAGTCTAGACAGGGAGCATTCACCCCTCCACTTT
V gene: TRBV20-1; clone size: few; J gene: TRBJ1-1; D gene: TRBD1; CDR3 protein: CSARAGDRGVMNTEAFF; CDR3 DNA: TGCAGTGCTAGAGCTGGGGACAGGGGTGTCATGAACACTGAAGCTTTCTTT
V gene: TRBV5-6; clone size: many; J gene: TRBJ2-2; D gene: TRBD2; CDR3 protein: CASSLLHSGRGRTGELFF; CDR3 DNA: TGTGCCAGCAGCTTGTTGCATAGCGGGAGGGGGAGAACCGGGGAGCTGTTTTTT
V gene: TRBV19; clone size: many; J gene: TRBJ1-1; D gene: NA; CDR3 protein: CASKPVRGLNTEAFF; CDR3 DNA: TGTGCCAGTAAGCCTGTCCGGGGGCTGAACACTGAAGCTTTCTTT
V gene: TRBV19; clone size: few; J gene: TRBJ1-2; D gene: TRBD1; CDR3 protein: CASSMGQGYGYTF; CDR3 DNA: TGTGCCAGTAGTATGGGACAGGGTTATGGCTACACCTTC
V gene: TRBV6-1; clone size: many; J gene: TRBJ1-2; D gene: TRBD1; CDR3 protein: CASSLRKSTGTGGYGYTF; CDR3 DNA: TGTGCCAGCAGCCTGAGAAAATCGACCGGGACAGGGGGATATGGCTACACCTTC
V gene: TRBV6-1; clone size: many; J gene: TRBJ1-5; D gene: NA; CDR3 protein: CASGPLSPGQPQHF; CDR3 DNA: TGTGCCAGCGGTCCTCTTTCCCCCGGACAGCCCCAGCATTTT
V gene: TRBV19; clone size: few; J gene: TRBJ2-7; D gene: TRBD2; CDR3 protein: CASSLEGLALYEQYF; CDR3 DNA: TGTGCCAGTAGTTTGGAGGGACTAGCTCTCTACGAGCAGTACTTC
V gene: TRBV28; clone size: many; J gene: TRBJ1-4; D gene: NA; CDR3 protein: CASSLLGRANEKLFF; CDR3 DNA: TGTGCCAGCAGTTTATTGGGCAGGGCGAATGAAAAACTGTTTTTT
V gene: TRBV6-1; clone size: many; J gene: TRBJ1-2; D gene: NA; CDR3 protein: CASSESFWQVSVGYTF; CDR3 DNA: TGTGCCAGCAGTGAATCGTTTTGGCAGGTTTCGGTCGGCTACACCTTC
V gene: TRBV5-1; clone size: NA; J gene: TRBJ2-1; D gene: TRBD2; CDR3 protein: CASRVIAGVHNEQFF; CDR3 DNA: TGCGCCAGCAGAGTGATAGCGGGAGTACACAATGAGCAGTTCTTC
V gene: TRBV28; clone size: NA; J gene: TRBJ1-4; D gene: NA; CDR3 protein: CASRKQGANEKLFF; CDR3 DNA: TGTGCCAGCAGAAAACAGGGAGCTAATGAAAAACTGTTTTTT
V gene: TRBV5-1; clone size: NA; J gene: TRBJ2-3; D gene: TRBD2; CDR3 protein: CASSPRLTSGGPDTQYF; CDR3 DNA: TGCGCCAGCAGCCCCCGGCTGACTAGCGGGGGCCCAGATACGCAGTATTTT
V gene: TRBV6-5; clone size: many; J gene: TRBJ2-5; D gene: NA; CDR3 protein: CASSYLETQYF; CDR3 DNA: TGTGCCAGCAGTTACTTGGAGACCCAGTACTTC
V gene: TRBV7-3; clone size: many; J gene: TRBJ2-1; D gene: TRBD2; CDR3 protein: CASSGTSGGGLFF; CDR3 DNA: TGTGCCAGCAGCGGGACTAGCGGGGGCGGCTTGTTCTTC
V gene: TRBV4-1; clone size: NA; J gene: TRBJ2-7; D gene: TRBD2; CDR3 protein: CASSLRLAGSYEQYF; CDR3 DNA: TGCGCCAGCAGCCTACGACTAGCGGGGTCCTACGAGCAGTACTTC
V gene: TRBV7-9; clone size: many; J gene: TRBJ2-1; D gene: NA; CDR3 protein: CASSSRDWSYNEQFF; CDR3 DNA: TGTGCCAGCAGCTCCCGGGACTGGTCCTACAATGAGCAGTTCTTC
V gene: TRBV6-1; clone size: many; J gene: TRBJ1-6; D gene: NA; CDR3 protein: CASSLDSATNSPLHF; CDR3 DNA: TGTGCCAGCAGTTTGGACAGTGCTACAAATTCACCCCTCCACTTT
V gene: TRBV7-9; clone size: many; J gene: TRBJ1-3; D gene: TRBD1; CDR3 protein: CASSSRTGMSSGNTIYF; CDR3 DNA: TGTGCCAGCAGCTCGCGGACAGGGATGAGCTCTGGAAACACCATATATTTT
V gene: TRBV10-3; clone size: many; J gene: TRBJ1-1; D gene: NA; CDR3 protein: CAISERAQQGWNTEAFF; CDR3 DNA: TGTGCCATCAGTGAGCGGGCCCAACAGGGATGGAACACTGAAGCTTTCTTT
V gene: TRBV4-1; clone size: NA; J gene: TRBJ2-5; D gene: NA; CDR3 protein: CASSQALGGGETQYF; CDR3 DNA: TGCGCCAGCAGCCAAGCCCTGGGCGGTGGAGAGACCCAGTACTTC
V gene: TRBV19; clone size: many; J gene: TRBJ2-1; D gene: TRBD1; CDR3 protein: CASSIERTGGNHEQFF; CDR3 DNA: TGTGCCAGTAGTATAGAAAGGACAGGTGGTAATCATGAGCAGTTCTTC
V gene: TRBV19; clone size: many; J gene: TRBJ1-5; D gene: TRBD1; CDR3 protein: CASSIQGEQPQHF; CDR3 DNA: TGTGCCAGTAGTATACAGGGGGAGCAGCCCCAGCATTTT
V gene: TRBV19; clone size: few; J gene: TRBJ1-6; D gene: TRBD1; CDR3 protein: CASSTDRGGSPPHF; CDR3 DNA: TGTGCCAGTAGTACAGACAGGGGAGGATCACCCCCCCACTTT
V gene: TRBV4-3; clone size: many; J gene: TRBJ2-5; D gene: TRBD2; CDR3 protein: CASSQDLAGWQETQYF; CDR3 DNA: TGCGCCAGCAGCCAAGACCTAGCGGGCTGGCAAGAGACCCAGTACTTC
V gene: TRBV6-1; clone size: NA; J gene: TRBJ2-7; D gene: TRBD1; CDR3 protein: CASSFSGTGSYEQYF; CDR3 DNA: TGTGCCAGCAGCTTCTCCGGGACAGGGTCCTACGAGCAGTACTTC
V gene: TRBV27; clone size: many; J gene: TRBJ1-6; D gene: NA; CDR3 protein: CASSWAGGYSPLHF; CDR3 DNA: TGTGCCAGCAGTTGGGCGGGGGGTTATTCACCCCTCCACTTT
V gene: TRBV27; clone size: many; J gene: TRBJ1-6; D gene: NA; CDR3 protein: CASRGTSSSPLHF; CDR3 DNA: TGTGCCAGCAGAGGGACATCCAGCTCACCCCTCCACTTT
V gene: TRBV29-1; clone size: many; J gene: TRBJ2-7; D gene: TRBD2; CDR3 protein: CSVIISGRNEQYF; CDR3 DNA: TGCAGCGTTATTATTAGCGGGAGAAACGAGCAGTACTTC
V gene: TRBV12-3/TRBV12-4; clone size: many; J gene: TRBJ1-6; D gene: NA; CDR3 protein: CASSQDMAYNSPLHF; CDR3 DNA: TGTGCCAGCAGTCAAGACATGGCTTATAATTCACCCCTCCACTTT
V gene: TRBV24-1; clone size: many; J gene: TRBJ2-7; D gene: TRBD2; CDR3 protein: CATSDSPSGGRIEQYF; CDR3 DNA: TGTGCCACCAGTGATTCCCCTAGCGGGGGAAGGATCGAGCAGTACTTC
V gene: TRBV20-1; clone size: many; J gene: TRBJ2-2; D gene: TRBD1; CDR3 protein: CSAPDRAGAGELFF; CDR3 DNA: TGCAGTGCACCGGACAGGGCTGGTGCCGGGGAGCTGTTTTTT
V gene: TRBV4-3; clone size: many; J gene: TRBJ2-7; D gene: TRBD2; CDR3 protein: CASSQAPPGEREGREQYF; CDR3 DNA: TGCGCCAGCAGCCAAGCCCCCCCGGGGGAGCGGGAGGGCAGGGAGCAGTACTTC
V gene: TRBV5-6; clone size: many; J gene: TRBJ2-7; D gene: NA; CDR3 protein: CASSPAANKGSYEQYF; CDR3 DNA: TGTGCCAGCAGCCCGGCGGCCAACAAGGGAAGCTACGAGCAGTACTTC
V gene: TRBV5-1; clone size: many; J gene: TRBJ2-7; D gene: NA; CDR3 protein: CASSFNREHEQYF; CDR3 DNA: TGCGCCAGCAGCTTTAACAGGGAGCACGAGCAGTACTTC
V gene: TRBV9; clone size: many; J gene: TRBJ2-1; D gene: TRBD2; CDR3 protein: CASSGGLAGASYNEQFF; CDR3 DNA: TGTGCCAGCAGTGGAGGACTAGCGGGGGCCTCCTACAATGAGCAGTTCTTC
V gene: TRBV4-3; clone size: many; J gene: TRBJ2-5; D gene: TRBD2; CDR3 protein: CASSQAASGELQETQYF; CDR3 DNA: TGCGCCAGCAGCCAAGCGGCTAGCGGGGAGCTCCAGGAGACCCAGTACTTC
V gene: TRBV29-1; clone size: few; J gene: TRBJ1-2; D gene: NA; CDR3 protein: CSVGGDEVYGYTF; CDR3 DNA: TGCAGCGTTGGGGGGGATGAGGTGTATGGCTACACCTTC
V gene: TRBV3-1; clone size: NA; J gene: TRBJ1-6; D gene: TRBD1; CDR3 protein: CASSQIRDRVNSPLHF; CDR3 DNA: TGTGCCAGCAGCCAAATCCGGGACAGGGTGAATTCACCCCTCCACTTT
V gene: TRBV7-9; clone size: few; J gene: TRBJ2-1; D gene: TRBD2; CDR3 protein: CASSPTSGGNEQFF; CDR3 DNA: TGTGCCAGCAGCCCCACTAGCGGGGGTAATGAGCAGTTCTTC
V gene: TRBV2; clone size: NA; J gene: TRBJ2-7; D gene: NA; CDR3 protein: CATKGGSYEQYF; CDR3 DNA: TGTGCTACTAAGGGGGGGTCCTACGAGCAGTACTTC
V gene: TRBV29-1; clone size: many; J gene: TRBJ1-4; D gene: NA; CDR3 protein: CSVEEEGGKLFF; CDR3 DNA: TGCAGCGTTGAAGAGGAGGGGGGAAAACTGTTTTTT